The sequence of this TCR beta chain was determined in a study of blood T cell repertoires in COVID-19. V lost 0 bases to trimming and J lost 7 bases; unmatched junction nucleotides: 10. The germline gives CDR1 SGHNT, CDR2 YYREEE (reference sequence). CDR3 length equals 16 residues. The sample holds a few counts of this clone. TCRdb's table, derived via immunoSEQ multiplex PCR, lists solely in-frame clones and lacks some. The sample consists of 30,000 to 45,000 clones, 80% to 90% of them appearing once. Sequencing was performed on peripheral blood. The clonotype originates from a human donor in a cohort sampled during active COVID-19. The genes are TRBV5-4 and TRBJ2-3; 8 nucleotides agree with TRBD2. The CDR3: CASSLVGRSGGNTQYF. CDR3 coding DNA: TGTGCCAGCAGCTTGGTGGGGAGAAGCGGGGGCAATACGCAGTATTTT. The full variable domain, completed using reference TRBV5-4 and TRBJ2-3, is ETGVTQSPTHLIKTRGQQVTLRCSSQSGHNTVSWYQQALGQGPQFIFQYYREEENGRGNFPPRFSGLQFPNYSSELNVNALELDDSALYLCASSLVGRSGGNTQYFGPGTRLTVL.